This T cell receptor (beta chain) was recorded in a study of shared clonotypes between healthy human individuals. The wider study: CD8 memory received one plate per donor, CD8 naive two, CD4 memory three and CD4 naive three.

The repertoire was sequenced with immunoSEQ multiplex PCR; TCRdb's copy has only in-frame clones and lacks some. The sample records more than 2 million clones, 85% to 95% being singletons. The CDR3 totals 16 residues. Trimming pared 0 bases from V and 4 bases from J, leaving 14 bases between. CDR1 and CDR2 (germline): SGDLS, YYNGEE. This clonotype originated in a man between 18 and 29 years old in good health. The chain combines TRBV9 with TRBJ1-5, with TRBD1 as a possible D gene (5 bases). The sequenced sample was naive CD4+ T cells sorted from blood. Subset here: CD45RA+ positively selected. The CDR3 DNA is TGTGCCAGCAGCGTAGCTAGGGGAAGCGGTAATCAGCCCCAGCATTTT. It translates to CASSVARGSGNQPQHF.